This passage covers 9 T cell receptor beta chains from one sample sequenced in a study of blood T cell repertoires in COVID-19 (dated by TCRdb to 2018 to 2021). The receptor library was made with the immunoSEQ multiplex PCR assay. TCRdb holds this immuneACCESS table with in-frame rearrangements only. Some clones are missing; in checked studies, unresolved V genes explain under half, and the rest has no known cause. This sample is represented by hundreds of thousands of clones; 60% to 75% of them were singletons. The ten most abundant clones make up around 3.4% of the sample. Material: peripheral blood. All receptors come from a woman aged 80 or older with acute or convalescent COVID-19.

This clone was seen only once. The chain links TRBV10-3 to TRBJ1-6; possibly TRBD1 for D (6 bases). Germline V gives CDR1 ENHRY, CDR2 SYGVKD. V was clipped by 6 bases and J by 8 bases, with 14 bases between them. The CDR3 has 14 amino acids. The CDR3 nucleotides read TGTGCCATCAGGGGGGGGCAGGCCCATTCACCCCTCCACTTT. Its translation is CAIRGGQAHSPLHF.

Ten or more counts support this clone. This sequence joins TRBV7-6 and TRBJ2-2; a possible D gene is TRBD1 (7 bases). V lost 5 bases to trimming and J lost 8 bases, with 18 bases between them. This CDR3 is built from 15 residues. The germline gives CDR1 SGHVS, CDR2 FNYEAQ. In nucleotides, the CDR3 is TGTGCCAGCAGCCCCTCCAGGGGGGTGTTAGGGGAGCTGTTTTTT. Residues: CASSPSRGVLGELFF. Looking up the rest from reference TRBV7-6 and TRBJ2-2 gives the full variable domain: GAGVSQSPRYKVTKRGQDVALRCDPISGHVSLYWYRQALGQGPEFLTYFNYEAQQDKSGLPNDRFSAERPEGSISTLTIQRTEQRDSAMYRCASSPSRGVLGELFFGEGSRLTVL.

V usage is TRBV28 and J usage is TRBJ1-6, with 9 bases identical to TRBD1. Germline-derived CDR1 and CDR2 are MDHEN and SYDVKM. V gave up 5 bases and J gave up 0 bases; unmatched junction bases: 5. The CDR3 runs 17 residues. Written as DNA, the CDR3 is TGTGCCAGCAGTATAGAACAGGGGGCCTCCTATAATTCACCCCTCCACTTT. Residues: CASSIEQGASYNSPLHF. Full variable domain (missing parts from reference TRBV28 and TRBJ1-6): DVKVTQSSRYLVKRTGEKVFLECVQDMDHENMFWYRQDPGLGLRLIYFSYDVKMKEKGDIPEGYSVSREKKERFSLILESASTNQTSMYLCASSIEQGASYNSPLHFGNGTRLTVT.

The sample holds one count of this clone. This chain uses TRBV12-3 or TRBV12-4 with TRBJ1-2; the D gene is possibly TRBD1 (5 bases). V gave up 4 bases and J gave up 2 bases, with 8 bases separating them. The CDR3 totals 13 residues. CDR3 residues: CASSWGRNYGYTF. The DNA of the CDR3 is TGTGCCAGCAGTTGGGGCAGAAACTATGGCTACACCTTC.

The rearrangement uses TRBV10-1 and TRBJ2-7; TRBD2 matches at 7 bases. Germline CDR1 is WNHNN and CDR2 is SYGVQD (reference sequence). CDR3 size: 13 residues. J gave up 5 bases and V 4 bases, and 5 bases lay outside the gene matches. CDR3 DNA sequence: TGCGCCAGCAGTGCTAGCGGACGAGACGAGCAGTACTTC. This sequence encodes CASSASGRDEQYF.

The chain joins TRBV9 to TRBJ2-6; 7 bases match TRBD2. CDR3 length equals 16 residues. The germline gives CDR1 SGDLS, CDR2 YYNGEE. V lost 2 bases and J lost 2; bases outside the gene matches: 4. CDR3: CASSVSGVAGANVLTF. In DNA, the CDR3 is TGTGCCAGCAGCGTGAGCGGGGTGGCTGGGGCCAACGTCCTGACTTTC.

The rearrangement links TRBV10-3 to TRBJ2-1; 15 bases match TRBD2. The CDR3 is 16 residues long. The V gene end was trimmed by 5 bases and the J gene end by 13 bases; junction bases not matched to a gene: 12. Germline CDR1 reads ENHRY; CDR2 reads SYGVKD. CDR3 sequence reads: CAISTPTGLAGGTQFF. The CDR3 nucleotides are TGTGCCATCAGTACACCGACGGGACTAGCGGGGGGAACCCAGTTCTTC.

The chain combines TRBV5-4 with TRBJ2-2; a weak D match, TRBD1 (6 bases). The germline CDR1 and CDR2 sequences are SGHNT and YYREEE (reference sequence). The CDR3 totals 15 residues. The V end lost 3 bases, the J end lost 1 base, and 10 bases lay between the germline ends. The CDR3 region has the DNA TGTGCCAGCAGCTCGGGACAAATGAACACCGGGGAGCTGTTTTTT. It encodes CASSSGQMNTGELFF.

The gene calls are TRBV4-1 and TRBJ1-4; D not certain. This CDR3 region has 14 residues. V was shortened by 1 base and J by 7 bases, with 10 bases between the two germline ends. CDR1 and CDR2 from the germline V gene are MGHRA and YSYEKL. The CDR3 nucleotides read TGCGCCAGCAGCCAAGGAGGCAGAGGTGAAAAACTGTTTTTT. As protein: CASSQGGRGEKLFF.